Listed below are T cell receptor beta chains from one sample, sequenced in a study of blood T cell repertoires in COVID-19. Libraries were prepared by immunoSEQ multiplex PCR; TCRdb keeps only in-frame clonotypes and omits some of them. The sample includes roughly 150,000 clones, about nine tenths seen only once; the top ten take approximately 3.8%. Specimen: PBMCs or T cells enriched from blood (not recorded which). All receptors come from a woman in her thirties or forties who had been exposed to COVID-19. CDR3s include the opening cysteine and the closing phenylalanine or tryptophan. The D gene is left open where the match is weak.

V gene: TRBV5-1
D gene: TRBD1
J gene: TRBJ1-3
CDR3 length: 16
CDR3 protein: CASSIGQASSGNTIYF

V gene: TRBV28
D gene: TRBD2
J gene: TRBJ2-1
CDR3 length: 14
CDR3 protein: CASSLTSGFNEQFF

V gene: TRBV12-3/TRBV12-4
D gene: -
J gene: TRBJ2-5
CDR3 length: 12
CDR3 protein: CASSLTGETQYF

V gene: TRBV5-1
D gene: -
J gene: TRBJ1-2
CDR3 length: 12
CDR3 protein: CASSSVDAGYTF

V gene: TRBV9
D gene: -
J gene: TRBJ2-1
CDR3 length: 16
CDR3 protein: CASSAEVWTGDNEQFF

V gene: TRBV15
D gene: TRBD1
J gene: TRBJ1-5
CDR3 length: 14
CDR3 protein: CATSRGTGAQPQHF

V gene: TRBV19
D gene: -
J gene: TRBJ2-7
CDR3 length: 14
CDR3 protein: CASSIDPLGYEQYF

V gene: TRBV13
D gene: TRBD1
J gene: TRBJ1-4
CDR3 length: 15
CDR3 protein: CASSTSDRGYEKLFF

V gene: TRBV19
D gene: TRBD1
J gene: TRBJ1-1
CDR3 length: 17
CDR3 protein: CASSIPTDREEYTEAFF

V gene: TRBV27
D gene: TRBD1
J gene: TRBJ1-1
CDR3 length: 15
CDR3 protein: CASSFGGQGNTEAFF

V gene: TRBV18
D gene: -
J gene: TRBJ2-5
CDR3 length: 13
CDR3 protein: CASSPGPAETQYF

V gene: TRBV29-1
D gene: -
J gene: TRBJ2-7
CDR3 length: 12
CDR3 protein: CSAYRDGHEQYF

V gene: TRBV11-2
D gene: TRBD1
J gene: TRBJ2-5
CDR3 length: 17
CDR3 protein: CASSLDNMDRLQETQYF

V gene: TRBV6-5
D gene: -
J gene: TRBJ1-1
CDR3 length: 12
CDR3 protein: CASNPSGSEAFF

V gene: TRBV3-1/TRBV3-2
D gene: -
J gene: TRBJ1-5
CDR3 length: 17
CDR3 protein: CASSQELKGPSNQPQHF

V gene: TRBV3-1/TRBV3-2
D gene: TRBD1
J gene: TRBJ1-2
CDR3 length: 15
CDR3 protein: CASSSGQGGNYGYTF

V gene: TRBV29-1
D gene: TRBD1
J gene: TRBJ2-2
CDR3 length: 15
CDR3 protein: CSAGSTGGVTGELFF

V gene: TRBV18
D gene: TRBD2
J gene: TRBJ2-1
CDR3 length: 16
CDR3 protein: CASSPPGGSSDNEQFF

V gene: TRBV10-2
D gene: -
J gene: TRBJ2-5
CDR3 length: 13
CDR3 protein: CASSAVVGATQYF

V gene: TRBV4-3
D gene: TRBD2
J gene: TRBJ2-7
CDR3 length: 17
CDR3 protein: CASSQDRLAGDPYEQYF

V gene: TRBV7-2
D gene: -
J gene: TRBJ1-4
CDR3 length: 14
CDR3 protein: CASSLNQGSEKLFF

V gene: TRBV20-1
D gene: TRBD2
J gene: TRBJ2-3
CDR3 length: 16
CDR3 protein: CSASEGLAGVVYTQYF

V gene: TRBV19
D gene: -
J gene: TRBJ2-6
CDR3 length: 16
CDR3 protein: CASTELSRSGANVLTF

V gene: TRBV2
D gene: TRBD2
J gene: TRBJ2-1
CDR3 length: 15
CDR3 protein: CASSNSRGVVGEQFF

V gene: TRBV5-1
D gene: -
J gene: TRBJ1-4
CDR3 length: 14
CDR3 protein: CASTQRGPYEKLFF

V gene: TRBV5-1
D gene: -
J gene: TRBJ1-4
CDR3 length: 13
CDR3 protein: CASSLESGGKLFF

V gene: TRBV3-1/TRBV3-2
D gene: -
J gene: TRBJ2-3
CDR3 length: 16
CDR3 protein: CASSQEPAGLSDTQYF

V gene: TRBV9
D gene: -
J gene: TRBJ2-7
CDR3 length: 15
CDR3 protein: CASSVGDITSYEQYF

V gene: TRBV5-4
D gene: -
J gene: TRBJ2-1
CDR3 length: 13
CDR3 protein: CASSRSSDNEQFF

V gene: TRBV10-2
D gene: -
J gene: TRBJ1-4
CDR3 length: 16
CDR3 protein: CASSEGPPGSNEKLFF

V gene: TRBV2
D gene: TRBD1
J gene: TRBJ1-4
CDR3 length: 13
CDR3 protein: CASSTQGGEKLFF

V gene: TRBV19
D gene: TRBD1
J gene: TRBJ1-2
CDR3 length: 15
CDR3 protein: CASSPPGTGFEGYTF

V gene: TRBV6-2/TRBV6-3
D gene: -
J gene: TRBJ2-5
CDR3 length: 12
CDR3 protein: CASSKRGETQYF

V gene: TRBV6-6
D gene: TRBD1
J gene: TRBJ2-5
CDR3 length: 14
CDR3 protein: CASSLRTGEETQYF

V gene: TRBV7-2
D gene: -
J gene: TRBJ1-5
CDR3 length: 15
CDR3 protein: CASSLTDYDNQPQHF

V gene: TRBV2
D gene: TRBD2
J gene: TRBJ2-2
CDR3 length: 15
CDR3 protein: CASSERLAGNGELFF

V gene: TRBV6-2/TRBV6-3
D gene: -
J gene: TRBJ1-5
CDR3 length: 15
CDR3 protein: CASSSHRRIVEPQHF

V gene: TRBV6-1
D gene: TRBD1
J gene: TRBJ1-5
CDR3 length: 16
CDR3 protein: CASSDVGQGGNQPQHF

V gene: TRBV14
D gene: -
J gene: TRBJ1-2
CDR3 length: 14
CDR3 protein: CASLPGQNNYGYTF

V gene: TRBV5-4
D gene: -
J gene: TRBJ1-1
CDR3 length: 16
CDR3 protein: CASSSHLTRKNTEAFF

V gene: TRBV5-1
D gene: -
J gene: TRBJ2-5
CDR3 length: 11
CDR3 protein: CASSPGETQYF

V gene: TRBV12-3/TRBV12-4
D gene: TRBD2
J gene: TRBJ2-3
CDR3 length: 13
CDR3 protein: CASSKLRAGGKYF

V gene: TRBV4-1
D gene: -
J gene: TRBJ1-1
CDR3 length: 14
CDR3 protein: CASSQLTLNTEAFF

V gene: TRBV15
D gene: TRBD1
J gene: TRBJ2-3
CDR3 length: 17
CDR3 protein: CATGSDAGGFQEDTQYF

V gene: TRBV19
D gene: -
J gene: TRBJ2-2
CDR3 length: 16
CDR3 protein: CASMGTKGFSTGELFF

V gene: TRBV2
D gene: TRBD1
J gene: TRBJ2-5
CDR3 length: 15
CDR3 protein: CASGGRTGGQETQYF

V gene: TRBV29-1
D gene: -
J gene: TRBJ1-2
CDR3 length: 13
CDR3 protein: CSVEDHQDYGYTF

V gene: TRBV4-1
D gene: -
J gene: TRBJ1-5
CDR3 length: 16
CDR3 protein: CASSQVGGGGGQPQHF

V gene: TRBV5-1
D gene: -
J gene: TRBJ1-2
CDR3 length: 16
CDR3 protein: CASSLTGGGPNYGYTF

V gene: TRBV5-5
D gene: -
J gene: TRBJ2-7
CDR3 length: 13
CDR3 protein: CASSGSSTYEQYF

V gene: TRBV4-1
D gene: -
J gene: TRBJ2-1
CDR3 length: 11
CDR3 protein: CASWGGTEQFF

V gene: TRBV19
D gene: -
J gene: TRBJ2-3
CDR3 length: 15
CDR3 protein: CASSIPRGDTDTQYF

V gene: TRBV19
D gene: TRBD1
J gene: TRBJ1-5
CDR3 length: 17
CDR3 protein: CASSGTGGNTGNQPQHF

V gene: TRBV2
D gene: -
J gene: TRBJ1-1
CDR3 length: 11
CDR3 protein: CASRGGGEAFF

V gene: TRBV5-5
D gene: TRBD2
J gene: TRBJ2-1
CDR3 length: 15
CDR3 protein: CASSLLAGAYNEQFF

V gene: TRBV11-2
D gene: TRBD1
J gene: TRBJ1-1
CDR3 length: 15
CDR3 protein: CASSLGQGGNTEAFF

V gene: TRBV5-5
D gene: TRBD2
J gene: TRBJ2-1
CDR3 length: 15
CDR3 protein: CASSLISGNYNEQFF

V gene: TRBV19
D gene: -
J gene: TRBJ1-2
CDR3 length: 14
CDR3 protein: CASLSGATSRGYTF

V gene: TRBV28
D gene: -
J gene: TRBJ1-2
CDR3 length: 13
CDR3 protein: CASSLGQGYGYTF

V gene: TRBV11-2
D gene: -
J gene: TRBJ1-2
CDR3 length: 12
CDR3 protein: CASSFWGGGYTF